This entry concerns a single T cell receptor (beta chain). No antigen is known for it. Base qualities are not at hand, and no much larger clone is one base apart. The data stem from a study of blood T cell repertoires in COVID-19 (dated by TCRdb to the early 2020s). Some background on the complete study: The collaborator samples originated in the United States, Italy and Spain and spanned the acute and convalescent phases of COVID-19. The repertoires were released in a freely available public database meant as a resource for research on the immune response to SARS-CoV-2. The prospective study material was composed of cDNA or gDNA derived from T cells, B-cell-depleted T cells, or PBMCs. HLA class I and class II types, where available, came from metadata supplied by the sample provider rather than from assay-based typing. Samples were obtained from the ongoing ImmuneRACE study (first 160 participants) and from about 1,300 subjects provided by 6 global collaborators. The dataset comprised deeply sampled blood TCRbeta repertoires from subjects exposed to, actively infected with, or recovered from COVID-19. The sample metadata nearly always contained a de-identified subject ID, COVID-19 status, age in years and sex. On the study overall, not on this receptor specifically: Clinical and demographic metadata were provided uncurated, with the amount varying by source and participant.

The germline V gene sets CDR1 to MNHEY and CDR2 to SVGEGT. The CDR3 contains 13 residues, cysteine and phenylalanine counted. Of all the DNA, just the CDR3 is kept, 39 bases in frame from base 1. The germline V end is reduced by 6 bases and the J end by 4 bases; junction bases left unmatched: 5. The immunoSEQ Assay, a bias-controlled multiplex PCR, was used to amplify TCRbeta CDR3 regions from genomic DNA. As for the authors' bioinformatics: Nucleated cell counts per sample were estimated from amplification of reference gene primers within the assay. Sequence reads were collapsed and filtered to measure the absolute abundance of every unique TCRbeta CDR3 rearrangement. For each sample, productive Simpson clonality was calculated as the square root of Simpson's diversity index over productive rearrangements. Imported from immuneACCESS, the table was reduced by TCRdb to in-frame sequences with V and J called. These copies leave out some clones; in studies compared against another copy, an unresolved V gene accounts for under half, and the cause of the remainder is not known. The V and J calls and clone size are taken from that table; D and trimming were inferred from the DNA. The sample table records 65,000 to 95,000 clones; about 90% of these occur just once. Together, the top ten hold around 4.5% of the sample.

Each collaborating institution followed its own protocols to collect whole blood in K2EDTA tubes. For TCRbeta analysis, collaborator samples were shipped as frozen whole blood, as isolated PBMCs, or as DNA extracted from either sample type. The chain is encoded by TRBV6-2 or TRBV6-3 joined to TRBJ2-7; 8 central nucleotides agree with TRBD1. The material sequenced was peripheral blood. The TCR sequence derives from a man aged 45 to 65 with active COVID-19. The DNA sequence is TGTGCCAGCAGCGATCAGGGGGCTTACGAGCAGTACTTC. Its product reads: CASSDQGAYEQYF.